This paragraph covers one T cell receptor (beta chain) sequence. The sample is drawn from a study of TIL therapy for anti-PD-1-resistant metastatic lung cancer. Sequencing used immunoSEQ v3. This table comes from immunoSEQ multiplex PCR, and its TCRdb copy is limited to in-frame clones, with some not included. Of roughly 92,000 clones in the sample, roughly 65% were seen once. Time point defined: pre-treatment sample, taken before nivolumab and TIL therapy. Tumor tissue came from excised metastases, mostly pleural nodules or supraclavicular lymph nodes. V was cut by 5 bases and J by 5 bases, with 6 bases left in between. The CDR3 length is 11 residues. Per the germline V gene, CDR1 is MGHDK and CDR2 is SYGVNS.

The material was tumor tissue, obtained at baseline. V is TRBV25-1 and J is TRBJ1-2; D remains ambiguous. The source is a person between 25 and 80 years old with non-small cell lung cancer. In nucleotides, the CDR3 is TGTGCCAGCAGTCGTAATTATGGCTACACCTTC. Residues: CASSRNYGYTF.